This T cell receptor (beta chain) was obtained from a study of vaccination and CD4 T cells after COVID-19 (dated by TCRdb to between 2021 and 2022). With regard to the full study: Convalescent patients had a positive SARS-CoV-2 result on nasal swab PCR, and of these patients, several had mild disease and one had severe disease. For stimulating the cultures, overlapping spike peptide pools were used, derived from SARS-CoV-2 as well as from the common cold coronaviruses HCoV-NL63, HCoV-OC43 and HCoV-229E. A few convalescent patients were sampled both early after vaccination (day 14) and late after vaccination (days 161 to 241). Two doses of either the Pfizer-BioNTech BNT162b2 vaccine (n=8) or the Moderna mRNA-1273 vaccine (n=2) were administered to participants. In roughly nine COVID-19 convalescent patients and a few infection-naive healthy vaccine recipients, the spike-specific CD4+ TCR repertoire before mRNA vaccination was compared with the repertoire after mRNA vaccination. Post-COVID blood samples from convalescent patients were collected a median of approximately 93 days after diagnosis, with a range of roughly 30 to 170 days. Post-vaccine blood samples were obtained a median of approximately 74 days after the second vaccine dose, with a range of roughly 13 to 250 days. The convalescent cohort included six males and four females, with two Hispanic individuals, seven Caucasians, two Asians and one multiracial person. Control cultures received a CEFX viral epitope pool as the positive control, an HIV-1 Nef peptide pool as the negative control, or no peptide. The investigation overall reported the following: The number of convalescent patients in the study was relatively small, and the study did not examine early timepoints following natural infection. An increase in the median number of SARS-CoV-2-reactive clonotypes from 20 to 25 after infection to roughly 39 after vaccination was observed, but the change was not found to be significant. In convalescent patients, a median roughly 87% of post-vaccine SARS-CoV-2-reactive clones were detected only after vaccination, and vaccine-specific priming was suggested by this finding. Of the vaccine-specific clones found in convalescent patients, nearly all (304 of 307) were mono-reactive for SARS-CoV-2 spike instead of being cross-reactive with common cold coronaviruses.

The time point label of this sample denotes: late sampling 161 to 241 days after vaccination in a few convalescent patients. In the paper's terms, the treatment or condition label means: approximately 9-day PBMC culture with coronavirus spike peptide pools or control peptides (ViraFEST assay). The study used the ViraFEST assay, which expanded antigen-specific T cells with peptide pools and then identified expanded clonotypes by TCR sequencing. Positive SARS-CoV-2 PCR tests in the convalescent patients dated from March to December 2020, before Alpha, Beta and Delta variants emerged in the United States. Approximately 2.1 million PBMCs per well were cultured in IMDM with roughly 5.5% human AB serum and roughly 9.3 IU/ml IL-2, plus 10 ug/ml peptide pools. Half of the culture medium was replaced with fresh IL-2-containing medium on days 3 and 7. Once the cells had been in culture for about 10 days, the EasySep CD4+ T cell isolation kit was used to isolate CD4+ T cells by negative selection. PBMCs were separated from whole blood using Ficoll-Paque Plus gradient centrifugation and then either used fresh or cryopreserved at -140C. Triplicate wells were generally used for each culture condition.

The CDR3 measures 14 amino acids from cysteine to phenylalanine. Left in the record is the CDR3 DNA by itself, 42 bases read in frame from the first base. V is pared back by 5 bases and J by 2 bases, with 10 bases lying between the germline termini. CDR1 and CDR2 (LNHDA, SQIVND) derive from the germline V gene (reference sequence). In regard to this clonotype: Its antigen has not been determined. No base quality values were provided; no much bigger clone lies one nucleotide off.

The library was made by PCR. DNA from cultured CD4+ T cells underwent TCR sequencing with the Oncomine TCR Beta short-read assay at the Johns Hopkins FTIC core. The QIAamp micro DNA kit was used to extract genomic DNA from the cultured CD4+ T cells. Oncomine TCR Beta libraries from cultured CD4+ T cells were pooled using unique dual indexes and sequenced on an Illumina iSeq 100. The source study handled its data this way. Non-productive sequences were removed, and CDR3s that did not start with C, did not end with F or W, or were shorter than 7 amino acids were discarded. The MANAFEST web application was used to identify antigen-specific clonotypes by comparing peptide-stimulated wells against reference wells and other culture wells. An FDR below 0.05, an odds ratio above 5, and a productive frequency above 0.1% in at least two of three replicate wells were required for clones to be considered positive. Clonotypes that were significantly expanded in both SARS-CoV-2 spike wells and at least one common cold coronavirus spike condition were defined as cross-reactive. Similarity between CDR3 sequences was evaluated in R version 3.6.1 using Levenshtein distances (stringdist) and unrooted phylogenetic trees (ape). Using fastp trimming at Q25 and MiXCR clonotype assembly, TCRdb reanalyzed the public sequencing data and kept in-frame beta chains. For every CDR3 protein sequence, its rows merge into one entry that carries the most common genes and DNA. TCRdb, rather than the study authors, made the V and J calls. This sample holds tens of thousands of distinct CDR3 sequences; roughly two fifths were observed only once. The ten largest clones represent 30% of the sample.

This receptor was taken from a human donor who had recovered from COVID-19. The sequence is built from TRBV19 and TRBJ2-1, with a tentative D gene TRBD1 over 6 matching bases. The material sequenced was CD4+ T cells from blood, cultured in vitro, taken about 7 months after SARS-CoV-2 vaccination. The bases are TGTGCCAGTAGTGGGGGCGGCGCCTACAATGAGCAGTTCTTC. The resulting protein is CASSGGGAYNEQFF. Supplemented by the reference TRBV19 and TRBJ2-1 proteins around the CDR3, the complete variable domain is DGGITQSPKYLFRKEGQNVTLSCEQNLNHDAMYWYRQDPGQGLRLIYYSQIVNDFQKGDIAEGYSVSREKKESFPLTVTSAQKNPTAFYLCASSGGGAYNEQFFGPGTRLTVL.